This T cell receptor beta chain stems from a study of T cell changes during pregnancy in multiple sclerosis. The CDR3 is 14 residues long. Trimming left V 6 bases short and J 1 base short, with 12 bases between. Germline CDR1 is MNHEY and CDR2 is SVGAGI. The repertoire was sequenced with immunoSEQ multiplex PCR; TCRdb's copy has only in-frame clones and lacks some. There are more than 55,000 clones in the sample; 80% to 95% occur only once, and around 0.93% lies in the top ten. This clone was counted once. The sequences come from peripheral blood, collected in the first trimester of pregnancy. This chain uses TRBV6-5 with TRBJ1-1; the D gene is possibly TRBD1 (6 bases). The sequence derives from a female donor with multiple sclerosis, enrolled in a pregnancy study. The CDR3 here is CASRPGGANTEAFF. CDR3 sequence (DNA): TGTGCCAGCAGACCGGGGGGGGCGAACACTGAAGCTTTCTTT.